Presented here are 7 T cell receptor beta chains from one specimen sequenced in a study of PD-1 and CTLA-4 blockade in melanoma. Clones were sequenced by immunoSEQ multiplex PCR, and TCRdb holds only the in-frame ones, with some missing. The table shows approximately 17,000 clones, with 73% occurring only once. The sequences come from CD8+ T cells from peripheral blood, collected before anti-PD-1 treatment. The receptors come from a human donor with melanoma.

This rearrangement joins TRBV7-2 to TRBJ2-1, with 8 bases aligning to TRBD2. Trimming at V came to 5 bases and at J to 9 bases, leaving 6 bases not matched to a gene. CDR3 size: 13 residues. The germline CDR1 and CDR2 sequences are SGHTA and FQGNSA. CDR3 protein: CASSPGGQSEQFF. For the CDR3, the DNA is TGTGCCAGCAGCCCGGGGGGGCAGAGTGAGCAGTTCTTC.

The CDR3 spells CASSGGASGELFF. CDR3 sequence (DNA): TGTGCCAGCAGTGGGGGGGCCTCCGGGGAGCTGTTTTTT. The chain joins TRBV28 to TRBJ2-2; tentatively, D is TRBD2 (7 bases). Trimming shortened V by 5 bases and J by 6 bases, and 10 bases separated the two germline ends. Per germline, CDR1 MDHEN and CDR2 SYDVKM. CDR3 length: 13 amino acids.

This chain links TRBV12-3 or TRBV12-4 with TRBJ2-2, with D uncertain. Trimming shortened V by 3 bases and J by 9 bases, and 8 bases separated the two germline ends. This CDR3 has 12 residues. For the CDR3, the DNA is TGTGCCAGCAGTTTTTCAGTCAGGGAGCTGTTTTTT. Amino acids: CASSFSVRELFF.

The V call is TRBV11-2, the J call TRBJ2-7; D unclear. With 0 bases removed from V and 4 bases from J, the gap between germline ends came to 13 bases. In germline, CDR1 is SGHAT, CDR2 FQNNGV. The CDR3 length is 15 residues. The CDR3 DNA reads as TGTGCCAGCAGCTTAGAGGGCCTAGAACCATACGAGCAGTACTTC. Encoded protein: CASSLEGLEPYEQYF.

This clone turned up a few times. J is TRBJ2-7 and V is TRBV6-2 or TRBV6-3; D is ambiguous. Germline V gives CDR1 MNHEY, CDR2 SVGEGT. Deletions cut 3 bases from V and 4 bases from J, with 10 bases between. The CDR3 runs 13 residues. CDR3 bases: TGTGCCAGCAGTTATAAGGCGGCTTACGAGCAGTACTTC. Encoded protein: CASSYKAAYEQYF.

The CDR3 loop is CASSLAQGLQPQHF. Here the CDR3 DNA reads TGTGCCAGCAGCTTGGCGCAGGGCCTCCAGCCCCAGCATTTT. The gene calls are TRBV5-6 and TRBJ1-5; D is possibly TRBD1 (5 bases). The V end was cut by 0 bases, the J end by 7 bases, with 11 bases between. This CDR3 has 14 residues. Germline lookup yields CDR1 SGHDT and CDR2 YYEEEE.

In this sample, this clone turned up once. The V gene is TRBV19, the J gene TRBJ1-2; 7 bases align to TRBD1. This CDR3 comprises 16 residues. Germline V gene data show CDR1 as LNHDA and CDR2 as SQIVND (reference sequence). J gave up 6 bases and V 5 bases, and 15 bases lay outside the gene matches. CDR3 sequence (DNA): TGTGCCAGTAGTGCCGCTTTGAGGGGGCGAGGGGATGGCTACACCTTC. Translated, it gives CASSAALRGRGDGYTF.